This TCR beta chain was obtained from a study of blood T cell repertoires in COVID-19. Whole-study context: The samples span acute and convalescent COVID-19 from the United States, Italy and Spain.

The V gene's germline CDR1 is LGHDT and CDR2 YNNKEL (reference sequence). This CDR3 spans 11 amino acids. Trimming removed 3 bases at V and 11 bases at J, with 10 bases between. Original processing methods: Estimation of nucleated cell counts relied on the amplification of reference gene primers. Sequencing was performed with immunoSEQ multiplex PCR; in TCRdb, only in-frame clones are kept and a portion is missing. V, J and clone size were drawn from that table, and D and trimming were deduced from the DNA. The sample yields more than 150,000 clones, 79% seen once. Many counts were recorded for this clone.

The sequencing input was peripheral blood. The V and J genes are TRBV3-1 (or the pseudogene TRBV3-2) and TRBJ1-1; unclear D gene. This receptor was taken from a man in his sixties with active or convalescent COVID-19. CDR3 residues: CASSHARSAFF. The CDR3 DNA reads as TGTGCCAGCAGCCACGCGAGGAGCGCTTTCTTT.